The 9 T cell receptor beta chains in this list originate from one sample, sequenced in a study of cytomegalovirus exposure and HLA in healthy donors. PCR used 60 Vbeta primers and 13 Jbeta primers. Using immunoSEQ multiplex PCR, the repertoire was profiled, and TCRdb retains in-frame clones only, with some absent. The table lists some 140,000 clones, under 85% of them singletons. Sample: PBMCs. The source of these receptors is a man between 18 and 29 years old in good health and CMV-seronegative.

Concerning this clone itself: Relative to the germline gene, one junction end is altered; a read error may explain this. V gene TRBV18 combines with J gene TRBJ2-7; 9 nucleotides line up with TRBD1. The CDR3 is 12 residues long. Germline V gene sequence: CDR1 KGHSH, CDR2 LQKENI. CDR3 nucleotides: TGTGCCAGCTCACTAAGACAGGGGGACTACGTTTTC. It translates to CASSLRQGDYVF.

The gene calls are TRBV5-4 and TRBJ1-1, with 8 nucleotides matching TRBD1. CDR1 and CDR2 from the germline V gene are SGHNT and YYREEE (reference sequence). J lost 3 bases, V lost 0 bases, and 4 bases had no gene match. This CDR3 comprises 15 residues. The CDR3 DNA sequence: TGTGCCAGCAGCTTGGGAACGACAGGGGACACTGAAGCTTTCTTT. Translating it yields CASSLGTTGDTEAFF.

The J gene is TRBJ2-7, the V gene TRBV9; D may be TRBD1 (7 bases). Trimming shortened V by 0 bases and J by 3 bases, and 10 bases separated the two germline ends. CDR3 length: 14 amino acids. Germline assignment: CDR1 SGDLS and CDR2 YYNGEE. The CDR3 coding sequence is TGTGCCAGCAGCGTAGCCAGGGGGGTCTACGAGCAGTACTTC. Translated: CASSVARGVYEQYF. The whole variable domain, filled in from reference TRBV9 and TRBJ2-7, reads DSGVTQTPKHLITATGQRVTLRCSPRSGDLSVYWYQQSLDQGLQFLIQYYNGEERAKGNILERFSAQQFPDLHSELNLSSLELGDSALYFCASSVARGVYEQYFGPGTRLTVT.

The V gene is TRBV7-6, the J gene TRBJ1-6; a possible D gene is TRBD1 (6 bases). Germline CDR1 is SGHVS and CDR2 is FNYEAQ. V was trimmed by 4 bases and J by 9 bases, leaving 13 bases between them. The CDR3 covers 14 residues. The CDR3 region is CASSYGGAGSPLHF. The CDR3 bases are TGTGCCAGCAGCTACGGGGGGGCCGGTTCACCCCTCCACTTT.

This chain links TRBV29-1 with TRBJ2-3; no firm D call. Germline loops: CDR1 SQVTM, CDR2 ANQGSEA. This CDR3 contains 13 residues. V gave up 2 bases and J gave up 4 bases, with 10 bases separating them. The CDR3 DNA reads TGCAGCGTTGAATTGGGCAGTCCAGATACGCAGTATTTT. It yields the protein CSVELGSPDTQYF.

This sequence joins TRBV30 and TRBJ2-3; 9 nucleotides align to TRBD1. The length of the CDR3 is 13 residues. V shed 6 bases and J 7 bases; nucleotides not matched to a gene: 8. CDR1 GTSNPN and CDR2 SVGIG come from the germline V gene (reference sequence). The CDR3 reads CACWDRDRYTQYF. In DNA, the CDR3 is TGTGCCTGCTGGGACAGGGACCGCTATACGCAGTATTTT. Filled out from reference TRBV30 and TRBJ2-3, the complete variable domain reads SQTIHQWPATLVQPVGSPLSLECTVEGTSNPNLYWYRQAAGRGLQLLFYSVGIGQISSEVPQNLSASRPQDRQFILSSKKLLLSDSGFYLCACWDRDRYTQYFGPGTRLTVL.

J is TRBJ2-5 and V is TRBV5-1; possibly TRBD2 for D (6 bases). The CDR3 covers 14 residues. Germline CDR1 SGHRS, CDR2 YFSETQ. The V gene lost 6 bases and the J gene lost 5 bases, with 17 bases spanning the gap. The CDR3 region has the DNA TGCGCCAGCAATAAGGCTTCCCGGGGGGAGACCCAGTACTTC. Translation gives CASNKASRGETQYF.

As DNA, the CDR3 is TGTGCCAGCGCTGGGACCGTGGACAGGGGGCTGACTGAAGCTTTCTTT. Its protein is CASAGTVDRGLTEAFF. This chain connects TRBV2 to TRBJ1-1; TRBD1 matches at 11 bases. V lost 8 bases to trimming and J lost 5 bases; unmatched junction nucleotides: 13. The germline gives CDR1 SNHLY, CDR2 FYNNEI. The CDR3 sequence is 16 residues long.

The CDR3 loop is CASSSRGYNEQFF. CDR3 DNA sequence: TGTGCCAGCAGTTCACGGGGCTACAATGAGCAGTTCTTC. V gene TRBV27 combines with J gene TRBJ2-1; D is possibly TRBD2 (5 bases). From germline, CDR1 is MNHEY and CDR2 SMNVEV (reference sequence). V was cut by 4 bases and J by 3 bases, with 7 bases left in between. This CDR3 has 13 amino acids.